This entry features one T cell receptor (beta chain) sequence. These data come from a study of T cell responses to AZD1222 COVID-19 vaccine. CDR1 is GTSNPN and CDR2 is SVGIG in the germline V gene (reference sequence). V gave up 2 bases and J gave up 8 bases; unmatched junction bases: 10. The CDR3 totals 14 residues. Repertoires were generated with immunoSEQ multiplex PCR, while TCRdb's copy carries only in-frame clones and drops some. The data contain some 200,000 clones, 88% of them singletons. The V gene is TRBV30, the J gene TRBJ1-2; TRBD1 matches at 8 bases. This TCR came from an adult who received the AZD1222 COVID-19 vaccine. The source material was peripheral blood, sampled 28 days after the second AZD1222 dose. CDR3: CAWSFSQGAGGYTF. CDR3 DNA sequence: TGTGCCTGGAGTTTCTCCCAGGGGGCTGGGGGCTACACCTTC.